This TCR beta chain was sequenced during a study of T-cell memory formation after mild COVID-19. Background on the study: TCR clusters were largely donor specific. Overall study results and limits: That cross-reactive memory joined was suggested by some responding clones appearing in pre-infection memory. Contracting CD4+ clones lay largely in CM and EM, with CD8+ ones residing in EMRA.

CDR1 LGHDT and CDR2 YNNKEL come from the germline V gene (reference sequence). V lost 0 bases and J 4 bases, leaving 9 bases between the germline ends. This CDR3 has 14 residues. Constant-segment primers and 5'RACE yielded cDNA libraries for TCR alpha and TCR beta, each carrying sample barcodes and UMIs. TCRdb used MiXCR to reprocess the 5' RACE reads, holding one entry per CDR3 protein. The top ten hold 20% to 25% of the sample, which has about 340,000 distinct CDR3 sequences, around 15% seen once. This clonotype was observed a handful of times. Antigen unknown. The sequenced material came from PBMCs or a T cell subset sorted from them (not recorded which). This rearrangement joins TRBV3-1 to TRBJ1-2, with D perhaps matching TRBD1 (5 bases). The receptor was derived from a man younger than 30 who had mild COVID-19 (a few samples of this study predate the infection). Cell type and time point are not known. The CDR3 protein is CASSQDGAVYGYTF. The DNA of the CDR3 is TGTGCCAGCAGCCAAGATGGGGCAGTCTATGGCTACACCTTC.